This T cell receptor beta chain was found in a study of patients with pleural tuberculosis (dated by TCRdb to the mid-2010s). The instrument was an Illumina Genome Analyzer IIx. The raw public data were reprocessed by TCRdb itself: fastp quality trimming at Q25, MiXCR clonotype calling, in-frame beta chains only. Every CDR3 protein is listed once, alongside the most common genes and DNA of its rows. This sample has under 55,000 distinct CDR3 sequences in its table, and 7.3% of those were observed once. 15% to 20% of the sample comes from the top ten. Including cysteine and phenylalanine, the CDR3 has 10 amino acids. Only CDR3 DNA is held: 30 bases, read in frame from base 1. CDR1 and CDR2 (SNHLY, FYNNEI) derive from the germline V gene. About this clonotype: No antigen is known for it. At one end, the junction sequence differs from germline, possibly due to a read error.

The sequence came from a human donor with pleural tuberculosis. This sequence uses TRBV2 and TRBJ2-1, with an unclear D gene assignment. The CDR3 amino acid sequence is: CANSLNEQFF. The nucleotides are TGTGCCAACAGTTTAAATGAGCAGTTCTTC.